The T cell receptor (beta chain) described here comes from a study of shared clonotypes between healthy human individuals. Turning to the study itself: CD4 naive cells filled three plates per donor, CD4 memory three, CD8 naive two and CD8 memory one.

Remarks on this clone: Its antigen is unknown.

The table came from immunoSEQ multiplex PCR; TCRdb's copy has only in-frame clones and leaves some out. This table has about 2.2 million clones, roughly 93% appearing once. V gave up 3 bases and J gave up 2 bases; unmatched junction bases: 3. Germline lookup yields CDR1 MNHNS and CDR2 SASEGT. This CDR3 has 15 amino acids. Study-level findings and limits: Clonotype sharing across a few donors was observed for around 5.1% of naive CD4 clonotypes.

Naive CD8 cells lacked CD45RO, underwent positive selection for CCR7 and left out terminally differentiated effector memory CD45RA+ cells. This TCR was sampled from a man aged 18 to 30 in good health. Some clones in this sample may be carry-over from other donors' samples. The sequencing sample was made of naive CD8+ T cells from PBMCs. This chain joins TRBV6-1 and TRBJ1-5; 8 nucleotides match TRBD1. The CDR3 sequence is CASSDGQGGNQPQHF. In DNA, the CDR3 is TGTGCCAGCAGTGACGGACAGGGTGGCAATCAGCCCCAGCATTTT.